This is a list of T cell receptor beta chains from one sample in a study of blood T cell repertoires in COVID-19. This table comes from immunoSEQ multiplex PCR, and its TCRdb copy is limited to in-frame clones, with some not included. Counted here are around 97,000 clones, around 84% occurring once; the ten biggest clones make up more than 10%. Sequencing used peripheral blood. The receptors were sampled from a human donor in a cohort sampled during active COVID-19. Both conserved end residues are part of each CDR3. Fields, in order: V gene, J gene, D gene, clone size, CDR3 DNA, CDR3 protein. A D gene is named only where the DNA matches it firmly. Clone size is given for some rows only: seen once, a few or many times, or a class if the clone is expanded.

TRBV11-3	TRBJ2-7	-	once	TGTGCCAGCAGCCTTATAGGGGACAACACCTACGAGCAGTACTTC	CASSLIGDNTYEQYF
TRBV29-1	TRBJ1-1	-	-	TGCAGCGTTTCAGGGGCGGGCACTGAAGCTTTCTTT	CSVSGAGTEAFF
TRBV7-3	TRBJ2-3	-	-	TGTGCCAGCAGCGCAGGAGATACGCAGTATTTT	CASSAGDTQYF
TRBV7-8	TRBJ1-5	-	-	TGTGCCAGCAGCCTTGGGGCAGGGATAAATCAGCCCCAGCATTTT	CASSLGAGINQPQHF
TRBV6-6	TRBJ2-7	TRBD2	-	TGTGCCAGCAGTTACACTAGCGGCTACGAGCAGTACTTC	CASSYTSGYEQYF
TRBV3-1/TRBV3-2	TRBJ2-7	TRBD1	-	TGTGCCAGCAGCCTCCGGGACAGGGGGCCCGAGCAGTACTTC	CASSLRDRGPEQYF
TRBV15	TRBJ2-5	TRBD2	few	TGTGCCACCAGCAGCTCTCGGAGCGGGGACCGGTTTTGGACCCAGTACTTC	CATSSSRSGDRFWTQYF
TRBV19	TRBJ1-2	-	-	TGTGCCAGTAGTATAGACAGGGGAGACGGCTACACCTTC	CASSIDRGDGYTF
TRBV19	TRBJ1-4	-	many	TGTGCCAGTAGAGAACGGGAGGCCCCTAATGAAAAACTGTTTTTT	CASREREAPNEKLFF
TRBV11-2	TRBJ2-7	TRBD1	-	TGTGCCAGCAGCTTAGGTGGGACAGCCCCCTACGAGCAGTACTTC	CASSLGGTAPYEQYF
TRBV21-1	TRBJ1-4	-	-	TGTGCCAGCACCCCCCCCCGTGAAAAACTGTTTTTT	CASTPPREKLFF
TRBV7-9	TRBJ1-2	TRBD1	medium-sized	TGTGCCAGCAGCACTACAGGGGGCGTAAACTATGGCTACACCTTC	CASSTTGGVNYGYTF